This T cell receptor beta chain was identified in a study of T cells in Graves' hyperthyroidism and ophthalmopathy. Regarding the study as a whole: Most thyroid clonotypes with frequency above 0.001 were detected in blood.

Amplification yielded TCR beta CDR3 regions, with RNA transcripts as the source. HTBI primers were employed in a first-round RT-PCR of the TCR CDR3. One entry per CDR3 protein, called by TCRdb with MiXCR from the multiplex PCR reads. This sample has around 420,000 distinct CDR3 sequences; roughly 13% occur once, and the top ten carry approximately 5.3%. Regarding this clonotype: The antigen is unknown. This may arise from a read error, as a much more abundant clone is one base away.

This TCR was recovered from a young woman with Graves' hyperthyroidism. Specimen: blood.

CDR3 loop: CAISRERGTQYF. For the CDR3, the DNA is TGTGCCATCTCCCGTGAAAGAGGGACCCAGTACTTC. V gene TRBV10-3 combines with J gene TRBJ2-5; D uncertain. Germline CDR1 is ENHRY and CDR2 is SYGVKD. With 8 bases removed from V and 7 bases from J, the gap between germline ends came to 14 bases. The CDR3 spans 12 residues.